These 8 T cell receptor beta chains share one sample of origin, sequenced in a study of follicular helper T cells after annual influenza vaccination. Assay used: immunoSEQ multiplex PCR; TCRdb lists only in-frame clones, some missing. The table includes approximately 10,000 clones, roughly four fifths detected once. Sequenced here: CXCR5- memory CD4+ T cells sorted from blood, sampled 6 weeks after influenza vaccination. Every receptor here comes from an adult who received the influenza vaccine.

This chain connects TRBV5-4 to TRBJ2-1; 10 nucleotides align to TRBD2. Per germline, CDR1 SGHNT and CDR2 YYREEE (reference sequence). J was trimmed by 10 bases and V by 1 base; bases with no gene match: 8. CDR3 length: 15 amino acids. The CDR3 DNA is TGTGCCAGCAGCTTGTCCAGCGGGAGGGCACGGGAGCAGTTCTTC. Translating gives CASSLSSGRAREQFF. Full variable domain (missing parts from reference TRBV5-4 and TRBJ2-1): ETGVTQSPTHLIKTRGQQVTLRCSSQSGHNTVSWYQQALGQGPQFIFQYYREEENGRGNFPPRFSGLQFPNYSSELNVNALELDDSALYLCASSLSSGRAREQFFGPGTRLTVL.

This clone appeared a single time. The rearrangement joins TRBV11-3 to TRBJ2-2; 7 nucleotides align to TRBD1. The CDR3 totals 15 residues. V gave up 1 base and J gave up 2 bases; unmatched junction bases: 1. From germline, CDR1 is SGHNT and CDR2 YENEEA. The CDR3 region has the DNA TGTGCCAGCAGCTTAGGAGGGGGCAACACCGGGGAGCTGTTTTTT. Protein: CASSLGGGNTGELFF.

The genes are TRBV18 and TRBJ2-4, with D possibly being TRBD1 (5 bases). Trimming pared 3 bases from V and 0 bases from J, leaving 15 bases between. CDR3 length: 17 amino acids. Germline-derived CDR1 and CDR2 are KGHSH and LQKENI. The CDR3 loop is CASSPLRALLAKNIQYF. CDR3 in DNA: TGTGCCAGCTCACCTCTCAGGGCCTTGCTAGCCAAAAACATTCAGTACTTC.

The rearrangement uses TRBV6-5 and TRBJ1-2, with 8 bases aligning to TRBD1. Germline assignment: CDR1 MNHEY and CDR2 SVGAGI. The CDR3 spans 15 residues. Germline trimming cut 7 bases from V and 8 bases from J; bases unmatched to any gene: 15. CDR3 residues: CASTPLAGGVIGYTF. The DNA for the CDR3 is TGTGCCAGCACCCCCCTGGCAGGGGGCGTTATAGGCTACACCTTC.

V is TRBV28 and J is TRBJ2-2; 13 bases are a match to TRBD2. Trimming cost V 3 bases and J 7 bases; bases outside gene matches: 14. From germline, CDR1 is MDHEN and CDR2 SYDVKM. The CDR3 is made up of 19 amino acids. The CDR3 region is CASSLSSSGTSGKGGELFF. CDR3 sequence (DNA): TGTGCCAGCAGTTTGTCCTCTTCCGGGACTAGCGGGAAGGGCGGGGAGCTGTTTTTT.

V gene TRBV6-5 combines with J gene TRBJ1-3; TRBD1 is a possible D gene (5 bases). The ends were cut back, 0 bases at V and 3 bases at J, with 12 bases in the middle. The CDR3 runs to 16 residues. CDR1 and CDR2 (germline): MNHEY, SVGAGI. The CDR3 region has the DNA TGTGCCAGCAGTTACTCGGGGGGATTCGGTGGAAACACCATATATTTT. Translating it yields CASSYSGGFGGNTIYF.

This rearrangement joins TRBV5-4 to TRBJ2-3, with D unclear. The V end was cut by 0 bases, the J end by 0 bases, with 11 bases between. Germline CDR1 SGHNT, CDR2 YYREEE (reference sequence). There are 16 residues in the CDR3. In DNA, the CDR3 is TGTGCCAGCAGCTTGGAGGGCGGTCCTAGCACAGATACGCAGTATTTT. This sequence encodes CASSLEGGPSTDTQYF.

This clone was counted once. This rearrangement joins TRBV4-3 to TRBJ2-5, with TRBD2 matching 9 bases. TRBJ2-7 matches the DNA end more closely, so the J call is doubtful. Germline CDR1 LGHNA, CDR2 YSLEER. The CDR3 loop spans 18 amino acids. The CDR3 DNA follows: TGCGCCAGCAGCCAAAAGGCTTTCAGCGGGAGGCTAGCCTACGAGCAGTACTTC. The encoded protein is CASSQKAFSGRLAYEQYF.